The T cell receptor (beta chain) described here comes from a study of shared clonotypes between healthy human individuals. Study context: In total, the donors were a couple of women and three men aged 18 to 49.

Note on this clone: Antigen: not known.

The repertoire was sequenced with immunoSEQ multiplex PCR; TCRdb's copy has only in-frame clones and lacks some. This sample has about 500,000 clones, with approximately 71% found just once. This CDR3 spans 15 amino acids. Trimming shortened V by 0 bases and J by 4 bases, and 13 bases separated the two germline ends. Germline V gene lookup returns CDR1 SGDLS and CDR2 YYNGEE. Study findings and constraints: Clonotype sharing among donors was thought likely to change with sequencing depth.

The sample taken for sequencing was PBMCs. The V call is TRBV9, the J call TRBJ2-5, with D possibly TRBD2 on 5 matching bases. The sequence derives from a woman between 40 and 50 years old in good health. Some clones in this sample may be carry-over from other donors' samples. The CDR3 DNA sequence: TGTGCCAGCAGCGTAGGGGCACTCCGGGGAGAGACCCAGTACTTC. It encodes CASSVGALRGETQYF.